These 2 T cell receptor beta chains were sequenced from one sample in a study of blood T cell repertoires in COVID-19. Sequenced by immunoSEQ multiplex PCR; TCRdb stores in-frame clones only, minus some. Found here are 90,000 to 100,000 clones, approximately 86% of them singletons; the top ten hold about 1.7%. Sequences were obtained from peripheral blood. These receptors came from a man of 80 years or more with acute or convalescent COVID-19.

The rearrangement links TRBV7-9 to TRBJ2-1, with 8 bases lining up with TRBD2. V dropped 1 base and J dropped 5; count of bases not matched to a gene: 4. The CDR3 consists of 15 residues. Germline V gene sequence: CDR1 SEHNR, CDR2 FQNEAQ (reference sequence). CDR3 DNA: TGTGCCAGCAGCTTAGTTAGCGGGAAGAACAATGAGCAGTTCTTC. This encodes CASSLVSGKNNEQFF. The variable domain in full, with the rest retrieved from reference TRBV7-9 and TRBJ2-1, is DTGVSQNPRHKITKRGQNVTFRCDPISEHNRLYWYRQTLGQGPEFLTYFQNEAQLEKSRLLSDRFSAERPKGSFSTLEIQRTEQGDSAMYLCASSLVSGKNNEQFFGPGTRLTVL.

The chain uses TRBV9 and TRBJ1-6; 7 bases match TRBD1. This CDR3 spans 15 amino acids. From germline, CDR1 is SGDLS and CDR2 YYNGEE. V lost 8 bases, J lost 8 bases, and 13 bases stayed unmatched. For the CDR3, the DNA is TGTGCCAGTTCCGAGAGACAGGGCGGGGATTCACCCCTCCACTTT. Translated, it gives CASSERQGGDSPLHF.